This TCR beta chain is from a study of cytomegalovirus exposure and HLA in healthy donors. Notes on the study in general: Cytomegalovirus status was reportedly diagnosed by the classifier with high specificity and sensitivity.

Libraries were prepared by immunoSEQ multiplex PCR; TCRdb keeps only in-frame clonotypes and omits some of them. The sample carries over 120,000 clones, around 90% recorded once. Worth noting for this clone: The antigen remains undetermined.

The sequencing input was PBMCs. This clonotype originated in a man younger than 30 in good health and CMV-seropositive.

In DNA, the CDR3 is TGTGCCAGCAGCCAAGATCCTCCTAACTATGGCTACACCTTC. Encoded protein: CASSQDPPNYGYTF. The chain couples TRBV4-2 to TRBJ1-2, with D hard to call. Germline CDR1 LGHNA, CDR2 YNFKEQ. V lost 0 bases to trimming and J lost 0 bases, with 5 bases between them. The CDR3 consists of 14 residues.